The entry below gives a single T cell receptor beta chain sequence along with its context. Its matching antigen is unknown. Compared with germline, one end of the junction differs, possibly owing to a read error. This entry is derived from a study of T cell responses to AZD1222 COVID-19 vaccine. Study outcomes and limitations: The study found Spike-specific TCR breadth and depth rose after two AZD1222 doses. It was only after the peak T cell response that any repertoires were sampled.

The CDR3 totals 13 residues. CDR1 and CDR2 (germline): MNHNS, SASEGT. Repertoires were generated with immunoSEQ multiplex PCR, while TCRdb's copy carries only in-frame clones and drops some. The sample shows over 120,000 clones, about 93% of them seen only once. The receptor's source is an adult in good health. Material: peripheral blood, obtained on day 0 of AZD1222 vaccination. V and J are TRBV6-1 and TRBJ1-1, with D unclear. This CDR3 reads CASSEASYTEAFF. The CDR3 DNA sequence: TGTGCCAGCAGCGAAGCATCGTACACTGAAGCTTTCTTT.